This paragraph covers one T cell receptor beta chain sequence. The data originate from a study of blood T cell repertoires in COVID-19. Study context: The United States, Italy and Spain were the sources of the acute and convalescent COVID-19 samples. In each case, the material was cDNA or gDNA derived from T cells, B-cell-depleted T cells, or PBMCs.

This CDR3 region has 13 residues. The V gene end was trimmed by 2 bases and the J gene end by 9 bases; junction bases not matched to a gene: 3. Per germline, CDR1 LGHDT and CDR2 YNNKEL (reference sequence). Original methodology: By means of reference gene primer amplification, nucleated cell counts were estimated. The repertoire was sequenced with immunoSEQ multiplex PCR; TCRdb's copy has only in-frame clones and lacks some. That table gives V, J and clone size, and the DNA gave D and trimming. Of under 150,000 clones in the sample, 75% to 85% were seen once. Sequenced: peripheral blood. This chain connects TRBV3-1 (or the pseudogene TRBV3-2) to TRBJ2-1; 8 positions agree with TRBD1. This receptor was obtained from a woman aged 50 to 60 with acute or convalescent COVID-19. The CDR3 DNA reads TGTGCCAGCAGCCAACAGGGGGCGGGTGAGCAGTTCTTC. It specifies CASSQQGAGEQFF.